The T cell receptor (beta chain) described here comes from a study of shared clonotypes between healthy human individuals. The table came from immunoSEQ multiplex PCR; TCRdb's copy has only in-frame clones and leaves some out. The sample lists around 990,000 clones, 70% to 80% occurring once. Sample: memory CD4+ T cells from PBMCs. Subset of the sample: CD45RA-negative fraction. This TCR came from a man younger than 35 in good health. Some clones in this sample may be carry-over from other donors' samples.

The CDR3 nucleotides read TGTGCCAGCAGTGTGGTTGGGGCAGTCTACGAGCAGTACTTC. Translated, it gives CASSVVGAVYEQYF. The V call is TRBV25-1, the J call TRBJ2-5, with D perhaps TRBD1 (5 bases). The end of the DNA is better explained by TRBJ2-7, so the J call may be wrong. CDR1 MGHDK and CDR2 SYGVNS come from the germline V gene. This CDR3 has 14 amino acids.